These T cell receptor beta chains were read from a single sample in a study of cytomegalovirus exposure and HLA in healthy donors. This table comes from immunoSEQ multiplex PCR, and its TCRdb copy is limited to in-frame clones, with some not included. The sample holds about 150,000 clones, 80% seen once. Source material: PBMCs. The receptor set was obtained from a man between 25 and 39 years old in good health and CMV-seropositive. Both conserved end residues are part of each CDR3.

>TRBV5-4|13
CALNYPDSSEQFF
>TRBV5-1|15
CASSLTYGANYGYTF
>TRBV18|15
CASSPESLAGNEQFF
>TRBV11-2|15
CASSRTGFYTGELFF
>TRBV7-3|13
CASSPLGSYEQYF
>TRBV10-1|16
CASSESTRVGLETQYF
>TRBV19|14
CASSIRDMNTEAFF
>TRBV9|17
CASSVDGGSGQWDTQYF
>TRBV2|15
CASSLGRGWAETQYF
>TRBV13|13
CASSVTGVYEQYF
>TRBV6-5|15
CASSYSRGGTDGYTF
>TRBV28|17
CASSLLRTGTSGSREYF
>TRBV27|17
CASRPRKTGRNTGELFF
>TRBV28|12
CASRRGRETQYF
>TRBV19|20
CASSTTGYRPSTLENNEQFF
>TRBV7-2|15
CASSLTGLHTDTQYF
>TRBV5-5|12
CASSVGQYGYTF
>TRBV11-2|14
CASSPGLGTYEQYF
>TRBV28|14
CASTPGDRAGELFF
>TRBV28|15
CASSSRDREIQPQHF
>TRBV18|13
CASSPGTGRNYTF
>TRBV2|12
CASAGGGEKLFF
>TRBV29-1|13
CSARSPSGNTIYF
>TRBV9|16
CASSRKGDEVTDTQYF
>TRBV28|16
CASSTDRGGMNTEAFF
>TRBV5-1|16
CASSPGRELRTGELFF
>TRBV7-2|14
CASSLSDRFQPQHF
>TRBV28|14
CASSPPSANYGYTF
>TRBV29-1|14
CSVEFRLSNTEAFF
>TRBV29-1|14
CSVGVSGGTETQYF
>TRBV7-9|14
CASSDRLGSYEQYF
>TRBV14|15
CASSPGTSVYNEQFF
>TRBV27|16
CASSALAVTSTDTQYF
>TRBV5-6|15
CASSFGTGMAQPQHF
>TRBV19|12
CASGDRENIQYF
>TRBV28|13
CASSREDRGRYTF
>TRBV5-6|15
CASSLASREVGEQYF
>TRBV28|13
CASSLNLWSGYTF
>TRBV2|15
CASSEAGTGGYEQYF
>TRBV9|14
CASSPDRGYTEAFF
>TRBV5-1|14
CASSLAARGHEAFF
>TRBV28|14
CASSLGGSHYGYTF
>TRBV9|15
CASSVSGPTYNEQFF
>TRBV28|14
CASSDTGVSETQYF
>TRBV7-8|16
CASSSTAGRNLETQYF
>TRBV11-3|14
CASSSYGVEAEQYF
>TRBV18|18
CASSPMPGATGGQETQYF
>TRBV7-6|14
CASSSMGEADTQYF
>TRBV15|15
CATSRGLAEPYEQYF